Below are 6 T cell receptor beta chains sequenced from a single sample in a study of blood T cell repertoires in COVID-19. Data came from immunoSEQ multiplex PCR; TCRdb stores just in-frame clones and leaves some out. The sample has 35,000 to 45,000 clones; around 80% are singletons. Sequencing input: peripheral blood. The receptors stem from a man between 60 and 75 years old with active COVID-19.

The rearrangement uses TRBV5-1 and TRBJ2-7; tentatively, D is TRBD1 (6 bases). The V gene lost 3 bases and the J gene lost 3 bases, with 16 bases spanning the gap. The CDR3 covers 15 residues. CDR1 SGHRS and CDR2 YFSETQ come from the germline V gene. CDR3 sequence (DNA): TGCGCCAGCAGCTCTGACAGGTATCCCGACTACGAGCAGTACTTC. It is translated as CASSSDRYPDYEQYF.

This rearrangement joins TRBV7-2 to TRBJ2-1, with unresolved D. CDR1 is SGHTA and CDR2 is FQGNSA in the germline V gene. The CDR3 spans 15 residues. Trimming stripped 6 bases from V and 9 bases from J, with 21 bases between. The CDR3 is CASSRVDSIIGEQFF. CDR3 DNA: TGTGCCAGCAGTCGCGTCGACTCCATCATCGGTGAGCAGTTCTTC.

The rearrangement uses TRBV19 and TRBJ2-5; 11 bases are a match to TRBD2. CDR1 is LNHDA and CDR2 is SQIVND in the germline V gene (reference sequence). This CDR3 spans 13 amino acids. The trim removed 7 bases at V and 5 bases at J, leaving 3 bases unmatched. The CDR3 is CASKASGRETQYF. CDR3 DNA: TGTGCCAGTAAGGCTAGCGGGAGGGAGACCCAGTACTTC. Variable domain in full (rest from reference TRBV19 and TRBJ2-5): DGGITQSPKYLFRKEGQNVTLSCEQNLNHDAMYWYRQDPGQGLRLIYYSQIVNDFQKGDIAEGYSVSREKKESFPLTVTSAQKNPTAFYLCASKASGRETQYFGPGTRLLVL.

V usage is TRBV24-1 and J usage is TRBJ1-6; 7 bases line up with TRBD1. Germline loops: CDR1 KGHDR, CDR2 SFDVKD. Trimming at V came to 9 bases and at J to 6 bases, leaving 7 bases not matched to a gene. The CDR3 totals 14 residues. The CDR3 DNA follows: TGTGCCACCGGGGGGACAGCACTTAATTCACCCCTCCACTTT. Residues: CATGGTALNSPLHF.

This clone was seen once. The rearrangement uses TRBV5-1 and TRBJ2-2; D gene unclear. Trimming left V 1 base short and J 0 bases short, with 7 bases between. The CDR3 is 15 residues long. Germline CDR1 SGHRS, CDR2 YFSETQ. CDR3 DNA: TGCGCCAGCAGCTTGACCGCGTCGAACACCGGGGAGCTGTTTTTT. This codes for CASSLTASNTGELFF.

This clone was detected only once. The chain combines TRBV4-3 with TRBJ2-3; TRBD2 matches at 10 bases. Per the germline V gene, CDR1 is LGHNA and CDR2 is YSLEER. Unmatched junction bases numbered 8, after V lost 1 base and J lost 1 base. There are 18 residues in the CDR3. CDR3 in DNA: TGCGCCAGCAGCCAAGTCCTAGCGGGGGTGCCGGGCACAGATACGCAGTATTTT. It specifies CASSQVLAGVPGTDTQYF.